This entry describes one T cell receptor beta chain. What it recognizes is unknown. The data stem from a study of cytomegalovirus exposure and HLA in healthy donors. Across the whole study: Researchers previously reported finding just under 120 million unique TCR beta sequences from roughly 180 million T cells. HLA-typed donors were the source of about 85 million unique TCRs held in an early data release. There were just under 400 genotyped donors. Of these, 81% fell in the genetic ancestry cluster associated with self-reported Caucasian donors. Study-level points and caveats: Later on, an analysis found that several of the most significant clusters appeared to be linked to common viral pathogens, which included parvovirus B19.

PCR was performed using 60 Vbeta and 13 Jbeta primers. Libraries were prepared by immunoSEQ multiplex PCR; TCRdb keeps only in-frame clonotypes and omits some of them. The table lists some 130,000 clones, about 85% of them singletons. Germline trimming cut 5 bases from V and 7 bases from J; bases unmatched to any gene: 10. This CDR3 is built from 15 residues. The germline V gene has CDR1 SGHTA and CDR2 FQGTGA. This chain links TRBV7-3 with TRBJ2-1, with 8 bases fitting TRBD2. This clonotype was obtained from a boy between 10 and 17 years old in good health and CMV-seronegative. The source material was PBMCs. The CDR3 loop reads CASSPGGPGGNEQFF. As DNA, the CDR3 is TGTGCCAGCAGCCCGGGAGGGCCTGGTGGGAATGAGCAGTTCTTC.